Below, 3 T cell receptor beta chains from the same sample are listed, as sequenced in a study of identifying expanded T cells in peripheral blood. Clones were sequenced by immunoSEQ multiplex PCR, and TCRdb holds only the in-frame ones, with some missing. The data hold around 130,000 clones, with less than 90% observed a single time. Sequencing used blood. These receptors were taken from a person aged 18 to 70 in good health.

The V call is TRBV5-1, the J call TRBJ2-2; D is perhaps TRBD2 (7 bases). The CDR3 has 16 amino acids. Trimming took 2 bases from V and 5 from J, leaving 16 bases between them. Germline V CDR1 and CDR2: SGHRS, YFSETQ. CDR3 DNA sequence: TGCGCCAGCAGCTTTCGGGGGGCTCTCACGACCGGGGAGCTGTTTTTT. Encoded protein: CASSFRGALTTGELFF.

V gene TRBV7-2 combines with J gene TRBJ1-1, with a tentative D call TRBD1 (6 bases). This CDR3 has 14 residues. The ends were cut back, 1 base at V and 1 base at J, with 7 bases in the middle. Germline CDR1 and CDR2: SGHTA and FQGNSA. The CDR3 protein is CASSLGTENTEAFF. The CDR3 bases are TGTGCCAGCAGCTTAGGGACAGAGAACACTGAAGCTTTCTTT.

The chain links TRBV7-2 to TRBJ1-1; maybe TRBD1 (5 bases). The CDR3 consists of 14 residues. V gave up 8 bases and J gave up 5 bases, with 18 bases separating them. CDR1 and CDR2 (germline): SGHTA, FQGNSA. The CDR3 DNA is TGTGCCAGCCTAGCAGGGTGGTTGGAGACTGAAGCTTTCTTT. Amino acids: CASLAGWLETEAFF.